What follows are 26 T cell receptor beta chains derived from one specimen sequenced in a study of memory CD4+ T cells and cytomegalovirus serostatus. Single viable CD3+CD4+CD8-CD45RO+ cells were sorted as the memory CD4+ T cells. Produced via immunoSEQ multiplex PCR; TCRdb's table is partial and in-frame only. The top ten hold over 0.35% of the sample, which has over 45,000 clones, about 80% seen once. Input material: memory CD4+ T cells from blood. The receptors were gathered from an adult in good health and CMV-seronegative.

This clone was counted between two and nine times. V and J are TRBV7-2 and TRBJ1-2; 7 bases map to TRBD1. J lost 6 bases, V lost 5 bases, and 12 bases had no gene match. Germline-derived CDR1 and CDR2 are SGHTA and FQGNSA. The CDR3 is 15 residues long. CDR3 sequence: CASSPAPGTAHGYTF. The DNA of the CDR3 is TGTGCCAGCAGCCCGGCCCCCGGGACAGCTCATGGCTACACCTTC. Combining the CDR3 with reference TRBV7-2 and TRBJ1-2 gives the whole variable domain GAGVSQSPSNKVTEKGKDVELRCDPISGHTALYWYRQSLGQGLEFLIYFQGNSAPDKSGLPSDRFSAERTGGSVSTLTIQRTQQEDSAVYLCASSPAPGTAHGYTFGSGTRLTVV.

This rearrangement joins TRBV5-6 to TRBJ1-2, with D tentatively TRBD1 (6 bases). V lost 0 bases to trimming and J lost 4 bases, with 10 bases between them. The CDR3 length is 14 residues. CDR1 and CDR2 from the germline V gene are SGHDT and YYEEEE. Here the CDR3 DNA reads TGTGCCAGCAGCTTGGGGAGGGGGGTCTATGGCTACACCTTC. Amino acid sequence: CASSLGRGVYGYTF.

The V and J genes are TRBV7-2 and TRBJ2-5; 10 positions match TRBD2. The CDR3 runs to 15 residues. Trimming removed 5 bases from V and 2 bases from J; junction bases left unmatched: 5. CDR1 SGHTA and CDR2 FQGNSA come from the germline V gene. The CDR3 here is CASSQLAGLQETQYF. CDR3 sequence (DNA): TGTGCCAGCAGCCAACTAGCGGGGCTACAAGAGACCCAGTACTTC.

This clone was seen more than once but under ten times. The gene calls are TRBV5-5 and TRBJ1-1; unclear D gene. CDR1 SGHKS and CDR2 YYEKEE come from the germline V gene (reference sequence). Trimming took 2 bases from V and 2 from J, leaving 10 bases between them. The length of the CDR3 is 14 residues. As DNA, the CDR3 is TGTGCCAGCAGCTTTGAATTTGGAAACACTGAAGCTTTCTTT. Residues: CASSFEFGNTEAFF.

The V and J genes are TRBV6-1 and TRBJ2-3, with 12 bases fitting TRBD1. CDR1 and CDR2 (germline): MNHNS, SASEGT. Germline trimming cut 2 bases from V and 3 bases from J; bases unmatched to any gene: 6. The CDR3 is made up of 17 amino acids. CDR3 loop: CASSEIGTGGITDTQYF. CDR3 DNA: TGTGCCAGCAGTGAAATTGGGACAGGGGGCATTACAGATACGCAGTATTTT.

CDR3 in amino acids: CASSSRVTGELFF. DNA of the CDR3: TGTGCCAGCAGTTCCAGGGTTACCGGGGAGCTGTTTTTT. This sequence joins TRBV6-5 and TRBJ2-2; TRBD1 is a possible D gene (5 bases). The germline V gene encodes CDR1 MNHEY and CDR2 SVGAGI. The ends were cut back, 4 bases at V and 5 bases at J, with 8 bases in the middle. The CDR3 loop spans 13 amino acids.

The chain has TRBV2 and TRBJ1-2; TRBD1 might be the D (5 bases). CDR1 and CDR2 (germline): SNHLY, FYNNEI. The germline V and J ends were trimmed by 4 bases and 7 bases, with 10 bases remaining between them. The CDR3 has 12 amino acids. The CDR3 DNA sequence: TGTGCCAGCAGTGGGCGGGGCCGTGGCTACACCTTC. Amino acid sequence: CASSGRGRGYTF.

V gene TRBV4-1 combines with J gene TRBJ1-2; possibly TRBD1 for D (5 bases). This CDR3 spans 18 amino acids. V was pared by 3 bases and J by 0 bases, with 20 bases between. Per germline, CDR1 MGHRA and CDR2 YSYEKL. The CDR3 protein is CASSQPNGREGTNYGYTF. The CDR3 DNA sequence: TGCGCCAGCAGCCAGCCCAACGGCAGGGAGGGGACTAACTATGGCTACACCTTC.

The chain carries TRBV9 and TRBJ2-5; possibly TRBD1 for D (5 bases). Looked up from germline, CDR1 is SGDLS and CDR2 is YYNGEE. CDR3 size: 12 residues. The V end lost 5 bases, the J end lost 5 bases, and 10 bases lay between the germline ends. In DNA form, the CDR3 reads TGTGCCAGCAGTTCAGGGCAGGAGACCCAGTACTTC. It translates to CASSSGQETQYF.

The chain joins TRBV10-3 to TRBJ2-1, with TRBD2 matching 9 bases. This CDR3 has 16 amino acids. Trimming at V came to 2 bases and at J to 5 bases, leaving 7 bases not matched to a gene. CDR1 is ENHRY, CDR2 SYGVKD, per germline. CDR3 residues: CAISEGTSNFHNEQFF. DNA for the CDR3: TGTGCCATCAGTGAGGGGACTAGCAATTTTCACAATGAGCAGTTCTTC.

This rearrangement joins TRBV5-5 to TRBJ1-1; 11 nucleotides align to TRBD1. With V trimmed by 5 bases and J by 2 bases, 5 bases remained unmatched. The CDR3 has 15 amino acids. Germline V gene data show CDR1 as SGHKS and CDR2 as YYEKEE (reference sequence). The DNA for the CDR3 is TGTGCCAGCAGTAGGACAGGGGGCAGCAACACTGAAGCTTTCTTT. Translation gives CASSRTGGSNTEAFF. Together with reference TRBV5-5 and TRBJ1-1, the CDR3 gives the full variable domain: DAGVTQSPTHLIKTRGQQVTLRCSPISGHKSVSWYQQVLGQGPQFIFQYYEKEERGRGNFPDRFSARQFPNYSSELNVNALLLGDSALYLCASSRTGGSNTEAFFGQGTRLTVV.

The V and J genes are TRBV6-5 and TRBJ2-3; 10 nucleotides agree with TRBD2. V lost 6 bases and J lost 5; bases outside the gene matches: 8. Germline V gives CDR1 MNHEY, CDR2 SVGAGI. CDR3 size: 15 residues. The CDR3 coding sequence is TGTGCCAGCAGATCCAGCGGGGGGGCTAAAGATACGCAGTATTTT. This gives the protein CASRSSGGAKDTQYF.

V gene TRBV28 combines with J gene TRBJ2-5; 12 bases are a match to TRBD2. The CDR3 contains 14 residues. The trim removed 9 bases at V and 4 bases at J, leaving 6 bases unmatched. Looked up from germline, CDR1 is MDHEN and CDR2 is SYDVKM. This CDR3 reads CASLAGGPPETQYF. The CDR3 DNA reads as TGTGCCAGTCTAGCGGGGGGGCCCCCAGAGACCCAGTACTTC.

This rearrangement joins TRBV5-6 to TRBJ1-1, with TRBD1 matching 8 bases. The V gene's germline CDR1 is SGHDT and CDR2 YYEEEE. There are 14 residues in the CDR3. V lost 4 bases, J lost 8 bases, and 10 bases stayed unmatched. DNA for the CDR3: TGTGCCAGCAGCCACCCGGACAGGGCTGCCGAAGCTTTCTTT. It is translated as CASSHPDRAAEAFF.

The chain combines TRBV5-6 with TRBJ1-6; D perhaps matches TRBD1 (5 bases). Germline-derived CDR1 and CDR2 are SGHDT and YYEEEE. Trimming removed 2 bases from V and 5 bases from J, with 11 bases in between. CDR3 length: 15 amino acids. The CDR3 DNA is TGTGCCAGCAGCTTCGATGGCAGGGATAATTCACCCCTCCACTTT. It translates to CASSFDGRDNSPLHF.

V usage is TRBV6-1 and J usage is TRBJ2-5; weak D call: TRBD2 (7 bases). The ends were cut back, 2 bases at V and 5 bases at J, with 21 bases in the middle. The CDR3 sequence is 17 residues long. Looked up from germline, CDR1 is MNHNS and CDR2 is SASEGT. This CDR3 reads CASSEWEDWGGGETQYF. The CDR3 DNA reads TGTGCCAGCAGTGAATGGGAGGATTGGGGGGGCGGCGAGACCCAGTACTTC.

The rearrangement links TRBV7-9 to TRBJ2-4, with 10 bases aligning to TRBD1. The CDR3 consists of 15 residues. V lost 4 bases to trimming and J lost 9 bases; unmatched junction nucleotides: 9. Germline V lookup: CDR1 SEHNR, CDR2 FQNEAQ (reference sequence). The CDR3 coding sequence is TGTGCCAGCAGCTACGGAGGGACAGGGGTGGGCATTCAGTACTTC. It specifies CASSYGGTGVGIQYF. The variable domain in full, completed from reference TRBV7-9 and TRBJ2-4, reads DTGVSQNPRHKITKRGQNVTFRCDPISEHNRLYWYRQTLGQGPEFLTYFQNEAQLEKSRLLSDRFSAERPKGSFSTLEIQRTEQGDSAMYLCASSYGGTGVGIQYFGAGTRLSVL.

In nucleotides, the CDR3 is TGTGCCAGCAGCGTATCATGGTCCAACACTGAAGCTTTCTTT. This codes for CASSVSWSNTEAFF. V is TRBV9 and J is TRBJ1-1, with D unclear. Trimming shortened V by 1 base and J by 2 bases, and 9 bases separated the two germline ends. This CDR3 comprises 14 residues. Germline loops: CDR1 SGDLS, CDR2 YYNGEE. Filled out from reference TRBV9 and TRBJ1-1, the complete variable domain reads DSGVTQTPKHLITATGQRVTLRCSPRSGDLSVYWYQQSLDQGLQFLIQYYNGEERAKGNILERFSAQQFPDLHSELNLSSLELGDSALYFCASSVSWSNTEAFFGQGTRLTVV.

CDR3 bases: TGTGCCAGCCGCCGGACTGGACAGGGGTCGTCCCTCCACTTT. Protein: CASRRTGQGSSLHF. V gene TRBV11-2 combines with J gene TRBJ1-6; 9 bases map to TRBD1. The germline gives CDR1 SGHAT, CDR2 FQNNGV. J gave up 14 bases and V 8 bases, and 13 bases lay outside the gene matches. The CDR3 runs 14 residues.

In this sample, this clone turned up once. The V call is TRBV7-2, the J call TRBJ1-1, with TRBD1 matching 8 bases. CDR3 length: 15 amino acids. The trim removed 3 bases at V and 0 bases at J, leaving 3 bases unmatched. CDR1 is SGHTA and CDR2 is FQGNSA in the germline V gene. The CDR3 DNA reads TGTGCCAGCAGCTTTCGGACAGGGATGAACACTGAAGCTTTCTTT. Its protein is CASSFRTGMNTEAFF.

This clone was detected a few times. The chain joins TRBV5-5 to TRBJ1-6; 9 positions agree with TRBD1. Germline V gene lookup returns CDR1 SGHKS and CDR2 YYEKEE (reference sequence). With 0 bases clipped from V and 4 bases from J, the junction kept 14 bases outside the gene matches. The CDR3 length is 20 residues. CDR3 sequence reads: CASSLGAGTGIFRYNSPLHF. In DNA, the CDR3 is TGTGCCAGCAGCTTGGGCGCCGGGACAGGGATCTTTCGGTATAATTCACCCCTCCACTTT.

V is TRBV28 and J is TRBJ1-2; D possibly corresponds to TRBD1 (5 bases). In germline, CDR1 is MDHEN, CDR2 SYDVKM. The CDR3 is 15 amino acids. Trimming cost V 1 base and J 2 bases, with 11 bases left between them. The CDR3 coding sequence is TGTGCCAGCAGTTTATTAGGGACTGTCAACTATGGCTACACCTTC. Its translation is CASSLLGTVNYGYTF.

The chain joins TRBV27 to TRBJ1-1; D is undetermined. Trimming took 2 bases from V and 0 from J, leaving 13 bases between them. The germline V gene has CDR1 MNHEY and CDR2 SMNVEV (reference sequence). CDR3 length: 16 amino acids. The CDR3: CASSLGGGSLNTEAFF. The CDR3, as DNA: TGTGCCAGCAGTTTAGGAGGTGGCTCACTGAACACTGAAGCTTTCTTT.

This chain's CDR3 is CASSIGTGGNEQFF. The CDR3 nucleotides read TGCGCCAGCAGCATCGGGACAGGGGGCAATGAGCAGTTCTTC. The chain links TRBV5-1 to TRBJ2-1; 11 nucleotides match TRBD1. The CDR3 sequence is 14 residues long. Trimming at V came to 4 bases and at J to 6 bases, leaving 3 bases not matched to a gene. Germline CDR1 reads SGHRS; CDR2 reads YFSETQ. Looking up the rest from reference TRBV5-1 and TRBJ2-1 gives the full variable domain: KAGVTQTPRYLIKTRGQQVTLSCSPISGHRSVSWYQQTPGQGLQFLFEYFSETQRNKGNFPGRFSGRQFSNSRSEMNVSTLELGDSALYLCASSIGTGGNEQFFGPGTRLTVL.

A few counts support this clone. V and J are TRBV15 and TRBJ1-4, with D unclear. This CDR3 contains 11 residues. Germline CDR1 LNHNV, CDR2 YYDKDF (reference sequence). The V and J ends lost 5 bases and 5 bases respectively, with 3 bases between them. CDR3 sequence reads: CATSVNEKLFF. CDR3 in DNA: TGTGCCACCAGCGTGAATGAAAAACTGTTTTTT.

The rearrangement joins TRBV19 to TRBJ2-6; a weak D match, TRBD1 (5 bases). This CDR3 spans 15 amino acids. Trimming shortened V by 7 bases and J by 0 bases, and 10 bases separated the two germline ends. Germline lookup yields CDR1 LNHDA and CDR2 SQIVND (reference sequence). This chain's CDR3 is CASTPTVSGANVLTF. The CDR3 DNA is TGTGCCAGTACCCCGACAGTCTCTGGGGCCAACGTCCTGACTTTC.